Reported below is one T cell receptor (beta chain). Its specificity is not known. PCR employed 60 Vbeta and 13 Jbeta primers. Profiled with immunoSEQ multiplex PCR; TCRdb holds only in-frame clones, not every one. The table has about 130,000 clones, 70% to 85% seen once. As for the donors, each was a healthy bone marrow donor. This sample was included in a study of cytomegalovirus exposure and HLA in healthy donors. Findings and limits, study-wide: Among the most significant clusters, several appeared linked to common viral pathogens in a later analysis. Follow-up analysis later connected one missense variant in DCLRE1C with trimming of TCR beta V- and J-genes. The likely explanation for a cluster of highly shared sequence variants was sequencing artifact.

The sequence was obtained from a woman younger than 35 in good health and CMV-seropositive. Sample: PBMCs.

The CDR3 region has the DNA TGCGCCAGCAGCTTGCCAGGGGACAATGAGCAGTTCTTC. Translation: CASSLPGDNEQFF. This sequence joins TRBV5-1 and TRBJ2-1; tentative D call: TRBD1 (6 bases). V was clipped by 1 base and J by 5 bases, with 7 bases between them. Germline V gene sequence: CDR1 SGHRS, CDR2 YFSETQ. The CDR3 has 13 amino acids.